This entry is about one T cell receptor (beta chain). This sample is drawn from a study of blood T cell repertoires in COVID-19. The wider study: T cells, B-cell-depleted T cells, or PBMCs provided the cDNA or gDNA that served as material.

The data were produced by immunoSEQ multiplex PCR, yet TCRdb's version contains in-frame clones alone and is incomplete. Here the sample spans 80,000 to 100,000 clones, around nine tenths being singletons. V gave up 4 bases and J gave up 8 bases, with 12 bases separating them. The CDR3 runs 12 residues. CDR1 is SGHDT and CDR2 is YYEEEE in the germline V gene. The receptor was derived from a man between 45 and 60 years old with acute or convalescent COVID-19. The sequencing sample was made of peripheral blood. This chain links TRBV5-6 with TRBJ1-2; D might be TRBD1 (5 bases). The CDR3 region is CASSGSPGGYTF. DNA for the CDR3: TGTGCCAGCAGCGGATCACCAGGGGGCTACACCTTC.